Sequencing of this TCR beta chain was carried out in a study of molecular identifiers for immune sequencing clone quantification. Background on the study: In the replicates, RNA derived from 20,000 or 100,000 naive CD8 cells was divided into five parts, and four were sequenced.

TCRdb itself ran the PCR reads through MiXCR, one entry per CDR3 protein. The sample shows around 470,000 distinct CDR3 sequences, over 20% of them seen only once. General study findings and limits: One cell's worth of spiked Jurkat TCR RNA was reportedly detectable among about a million naive cells. More than 99% of effector molecules, versus under 1% of naive-cell molecules, belonged to clones above 20 RNA copies.

With regard to this clonotype: What it binds is unknown.

The receptor was isolated from a human donor in good health. Some libraries in this study had Jurkat cell RNA spiked in. The material sequenced was naive CD8+ T cells from blood, with Jurkat cell RNA spiked in. The subset was: FACS-sorted CD8+CD4-CCR7+CD45RA+ naive T cells.

Written as DNA, the CDR3 is TGTGCCAGAAGCTGGAGGACAGGGGTGAACACTGAAGCTTTCTTT. It specifies CARSWRTGVNTEAFF. The chain joins TRBV5-3 to TRBJ1-1; 9 bases match TRBD1. TRBV5-3 is assigned to the ORF class and has an uncertain function. CDR3 length: 15 amino acids. V gave up 3 bases and J gave up 0 bases; unmatched junction bases: 3.